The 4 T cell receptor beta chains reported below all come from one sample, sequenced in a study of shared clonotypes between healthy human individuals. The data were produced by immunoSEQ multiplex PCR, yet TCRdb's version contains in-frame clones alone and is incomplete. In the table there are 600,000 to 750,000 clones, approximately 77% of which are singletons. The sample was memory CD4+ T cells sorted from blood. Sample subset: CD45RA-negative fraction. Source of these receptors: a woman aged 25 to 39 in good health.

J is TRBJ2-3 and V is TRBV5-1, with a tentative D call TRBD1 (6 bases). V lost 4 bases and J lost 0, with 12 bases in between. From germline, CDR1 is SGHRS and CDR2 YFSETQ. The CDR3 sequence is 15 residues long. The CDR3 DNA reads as TGCGCCAGCAGCCCAGGGGAGACGAGCACAGATACGCAGTATTTT. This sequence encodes CASSPGETSTDTQYF.

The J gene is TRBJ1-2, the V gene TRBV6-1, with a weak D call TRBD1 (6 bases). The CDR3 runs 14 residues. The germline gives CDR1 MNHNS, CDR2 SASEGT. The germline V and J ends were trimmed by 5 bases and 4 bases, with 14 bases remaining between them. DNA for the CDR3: TGTGCCAGCAGTCAAGACAGGTCTACCTATGGCTACACCTTC. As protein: CASSQDRSTYGYTF.

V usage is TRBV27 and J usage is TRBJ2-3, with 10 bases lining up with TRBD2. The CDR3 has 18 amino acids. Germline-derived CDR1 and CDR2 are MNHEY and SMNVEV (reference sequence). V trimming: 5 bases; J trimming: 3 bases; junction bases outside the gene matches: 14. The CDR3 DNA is TGTGCCAGCAGTCCGATACGGACTAGCGGCACAGGGACAGATACGCAGTATTTT. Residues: CASSPIRTSGTGTDTQYF.

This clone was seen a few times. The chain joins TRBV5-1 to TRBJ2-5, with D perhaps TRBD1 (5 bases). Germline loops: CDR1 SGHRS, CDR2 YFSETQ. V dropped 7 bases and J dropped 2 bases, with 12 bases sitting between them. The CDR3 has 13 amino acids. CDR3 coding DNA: TGCGCCAGCTTTGACAGCGAGCAAGAGACCCAGTACTTC. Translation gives CASFDSEQETQYF.